This TCR beta chain derives from a study of long-term antiretroviral therapy in people with HIV. Study overall: About a decade before 2015, the earliest samples were taken when ART was typically delayed.

Samples were assayed with immunoSEQ v3.0 at survey level. Sequenced by immunoSEQ multiplex PCR; TCRdb stores in-frame clones only, minus some. The table shows more than 20,000 clones, with 80% to 95% occurring only once. The CDR3 has 15 amino acids. CDR1 LGHNA and CDR2 YSLEER come from the germline V gene. Trimming removed 0 bases at V and 15 bases at J, with 21 bases between. The sequences come from unsorted PBMCs, collected 4.4 years after starting antiretroviral therapy. The chain links TRBV4-3 to TRBJ2-1; TRBD1 might be the D (5 bases). The clonotype comes from a woman aged 45-65 years with HIV. The CDR3 bases are TGCGCCAGCAGCCAAGATGGCGCTAGGGGTGGAAGGGTGTTCTTC. As protein: CASSQDGARGGRVFF.